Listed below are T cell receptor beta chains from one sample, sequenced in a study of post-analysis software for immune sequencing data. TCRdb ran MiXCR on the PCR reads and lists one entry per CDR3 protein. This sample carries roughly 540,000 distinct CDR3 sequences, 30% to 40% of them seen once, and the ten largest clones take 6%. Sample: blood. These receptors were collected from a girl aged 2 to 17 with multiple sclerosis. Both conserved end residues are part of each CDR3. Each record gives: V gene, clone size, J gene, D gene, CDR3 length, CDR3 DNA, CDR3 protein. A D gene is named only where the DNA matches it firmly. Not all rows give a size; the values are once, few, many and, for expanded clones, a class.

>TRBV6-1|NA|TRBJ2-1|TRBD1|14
TGTGCCAGCAGAGGACAGGGAGTTATCGATGAGCAGTTCTTC
CASRGQGVIDEQFF
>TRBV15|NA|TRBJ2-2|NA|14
TGTGCCACCAGCAGAGATCTAGCGTCCGGGGAGCTGTTTTTT
CATSRDLASGELFF
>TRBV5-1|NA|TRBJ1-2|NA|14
TGCGCCAGCAGCTTATTCGGAGATAACTATGGCTACACCTTC
CASSLFGDNYGYTF
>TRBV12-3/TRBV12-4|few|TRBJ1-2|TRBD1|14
TGTGCCAGCAGCCGGGACAGGGTAGTCTATGGCTACACCTTC
CASSRDRVVYGYTF
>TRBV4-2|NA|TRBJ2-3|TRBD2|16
TGTGCCAGCAGACCACTAGCGGGGGGGGTCACAGATACGCAGTATTTT
CASRPLAGGVTDTQYF
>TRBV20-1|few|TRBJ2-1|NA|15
TGCAGTGCTAGATTGGACGGGGGGCCGTACAATGAGCAGTTCTTC
CSARLDGGPYNEQFF
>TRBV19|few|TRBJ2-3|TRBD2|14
TGTGCCACCCGTATGGCGGGGGGAACAGATACGCAGTATTTT
CATRMAGGTDTQYF
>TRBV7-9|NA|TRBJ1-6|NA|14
TGTGCCAGCAGCTTAAGGGTCGTTAATTCACCCCTCCACTTT
CASSLRVVNSPLHF
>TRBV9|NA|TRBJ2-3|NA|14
TGTGCCAGCAGCGCGCGGGGATACACAGATACGCAGTATTTT
CASSARGYTDTQYF
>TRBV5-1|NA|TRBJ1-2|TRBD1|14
TGCGCCAGCAGCTTGTTGGGACAGGACTATGGCTACACCTTC
CASSLLGQDYGYTF
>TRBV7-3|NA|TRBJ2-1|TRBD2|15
TGTGCCAGCAGCTCGGGGACTAGCGAGCTCAATGAGCAGTTCTTC
CASSSGTSELNEQFF
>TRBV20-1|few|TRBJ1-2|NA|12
TGCAGTGCAAAGACAGTCAACTATGGCTACACCTTC
CSAKTVNYGYTF
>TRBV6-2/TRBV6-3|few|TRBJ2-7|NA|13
TGTGCCAGCAGATTTGACGGAAACTACGAGCAGTACTTC
CASRFDGNYEQYF
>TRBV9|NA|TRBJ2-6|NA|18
TGTGCCAGCAGCGCGGAAGGGACGTTCAACTCTGGGGCCAACGTCCTGACTTTC
CASSAEGTFNSGANVLTF
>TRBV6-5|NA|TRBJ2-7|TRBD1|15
TGTGCCAGCAGTTACTCGAGAGACAGGGGTTACGAGCAGTACTTC
CASSYSRDRGYEQYF
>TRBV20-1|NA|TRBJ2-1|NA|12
TGCAGTGCGGCGCCCTCCTACAATGAGCAGTTCTTC
CSAAPSYNEQFF
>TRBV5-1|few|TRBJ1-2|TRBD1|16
TGCGCCAGCAGCTTCGGGGCCGGGACAGGAGACTATGGCTACACCTTC
CASSFGAGTGDYGYTF
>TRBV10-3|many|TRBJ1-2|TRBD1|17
TGTGCCATCAGGCAGACAAATTCGGGACAGGCTAACTATGGCTACACCTTC
CAIRQTNSGQANYGYTF
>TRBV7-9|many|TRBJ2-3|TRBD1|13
TGTGCCAGCAGCTTGGACAGGGGAGATACGCAGTATTTT
CASSLDRGDTQYF
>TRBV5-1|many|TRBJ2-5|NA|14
TGCGCCAGCAGCTCAGGGCGCCCTCCAGAGACCCAGTACTTC
CASSSGRPPETQYF
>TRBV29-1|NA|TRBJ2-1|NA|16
TGCAGCGTTGATGGTGTGGGACGGTCCTCCTACAATGAGCAGTTCTTC
CSVDGVGRSSYNEQFF
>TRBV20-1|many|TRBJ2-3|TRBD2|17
TGCAGTGCTAGAGATTGGACTAGCGGGGGGGCAACAGATACGCAGTATTTT
CSARDWTSGGATDTQYF
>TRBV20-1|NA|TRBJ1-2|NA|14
TGCAGTGCTAGAAGGGGCGGGCGGAACTATGGCTACACCTTC
CSARRGGRNYGYTF
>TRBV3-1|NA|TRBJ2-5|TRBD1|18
TGTGCCAGCAGCCGATTCTGGCCGACAGGGGGTACCCAAGAGACCCAGTACTTC
CASSRFWPTGGTQETQYF
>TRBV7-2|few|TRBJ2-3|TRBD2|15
TGTGCCAGCAGCTCCGCTAGCGGATTCACAGATACGCAGTATTTT
CASSSASGFTDTQYF
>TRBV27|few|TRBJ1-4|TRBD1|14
TGTGCCAGCACCCCGACAGGGAGGAATGAAAAACTGTTTTTT
CASTPTGRNEKLFF
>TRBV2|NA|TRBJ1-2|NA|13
TGTGCCAGCAGCCCTCTTGGGGACTATGGCTACACCTTC
CASSPLGDYGYTF
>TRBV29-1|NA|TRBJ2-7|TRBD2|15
TGCAGCGTTTTGAGACTAGCGGGGGACTACTACGAGCGGTACTTC
CSVLRLAGDYYERYF
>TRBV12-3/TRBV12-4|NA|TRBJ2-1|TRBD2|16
TGTGCCAGCAGTCCTTCTAGGGAGGGACTAAACAATGAGCAGTTCTTC
CASSPSREGLNNEQFF
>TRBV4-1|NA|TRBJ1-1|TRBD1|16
TGCGCCAGCAGCCAACCGCGTACAGGGGTGAACACTGAAGCTTTCTTT
CASSQPRTGVNTEAFF
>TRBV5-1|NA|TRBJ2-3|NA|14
TGCGCCAGCATGGCTGTTTCGGACACAGATACGCAGTATTTT
CASMAVSDTDTQYF
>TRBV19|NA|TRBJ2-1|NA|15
TGTGCCAGTAGTATCGGACAGACCCAAGACAATGAGCAGTTCTTC
CASSIGQTQDNEQFF
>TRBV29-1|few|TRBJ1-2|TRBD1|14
TGCAGCGTTGTCAGGGGGCTCCATGACTATGGCTACACCTTC
CSVVRGLHDYGYTF
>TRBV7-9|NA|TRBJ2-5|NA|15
TGTGCCAGCAGCCAGTTTCAAGGAGTGGAAGAGACCCAGTACTTC
CASSQFQGVEETQYF
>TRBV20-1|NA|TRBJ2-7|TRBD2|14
TGCAGTGCAGTCAGACTAGCCGACGCCTACGAGCAGTACTTC
CSAVRLADAYEQYF
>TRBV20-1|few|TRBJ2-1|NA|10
TGCAGTGCCCACAGTTCTGAGCAGTTCTTC
CSAHSSEQFF
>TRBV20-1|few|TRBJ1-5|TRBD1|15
TGCAGTGCTCGGGGGGACAGGCCAACAAACCGGCCCCAGCATTTT
CSARGDRPTNRPQHF
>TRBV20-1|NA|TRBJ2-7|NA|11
TGCAGTGCTGACCAGCGCTACGAGCAGTACTTC
CSADQRYEQYF
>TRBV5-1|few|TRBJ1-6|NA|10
TGCGCCAGCTCCGGATCACCCCTCCACTTT
CASSGSPLHF
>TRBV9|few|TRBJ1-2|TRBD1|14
TGTGCCAGCAGCGTAGACGAGGGGGCTTATGGCTACACCTTC
CASSVDEGAYGYTF
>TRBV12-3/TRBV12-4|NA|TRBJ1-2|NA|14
TGTGCCAGCAGCCGAGGAGGACAAAACTATGGCTACACCTTC
CASSRGGQNYGYTF